This T cell receptor beta chain came from a study of monozygotic twins with inflammatory bowel disease. Per the germline V gene, CDR1 is DFQATT and CDR2 is SNEGSKA (reference sequence). The CDR3 runs to 15 residues. For this clonotype: Its antigen remains unidentified.

The study's findings and limits: Repertoire similarity did not separate concordant from discordant twins, possibly from limited power.

TCRdb re-called the 5' RACE reads and catalogs CDR3 proteins one per entry, DNA excluded. Listed are 300,000 to 350,000 distinct CDR3 sequences; approximately 2% falls within the top ten. The specimen was blood. The J gene is TRBJ1-1, the V gene TRBV20-1; absent DNA, TCRdb's TRBD1 call cannot be checked. The source is a human donor with ulcerative colitis or Crohn's disease, or a healthy co-twin of an affected twin (not recorded which). The CDR3 region is CSARNRDRRGTEAFF.